The source of this T cell receptor (beta chain) is a study of vaccination effects on CD4 cells after COVID-19. Trimming stripped 5 bases from V and 5 bases from J, with 15 bases between. There are 14 residues in the CDR3. CDR1 and CDR2 from the germline V gene are SGHTA and FQGTGA. Profiling relied on immunoSEQ multiplex PCR, and the TCRdb table lists in-frame clones only, not all of them. The sample lists tens of thousands of clones, 55% to 85% occurring once. In its sample, this clone was seen once. Its antigen is undetermined. Antigen-specific CD4+ T cells expanded by the ViraFEST assay with viral peptide pools were then sequenced. Culture proceeded for 10 days, and CD4+ T cells were then isolated. Nucleocapsid antibody tests were negative, and the vaccine recipients had no prior SARS-CoV-2 infection. PBMC were cultured at some 2.1 million per well with about 9 IU/ml IL-2 and 9.5 to 10 ug/ml peptides. A half-medium replacement with IL-2 medium was carried out on days 3 and 7.

Broader study findings: Vaccine- and infection-induced clones showed marked clonal contraction late following vaccination.

The J gene is TRBJ2-5, the V gene TRBV7-3; D unclear. The sequencing used CD4+ T cells from PBMCs cultured with HCoV-OC43 spike peptides, collected before COVID-19 vaccination. Subset noted: HCoV-OC43 spike overlapping peptide pool stimulation. This sequence originates from a human donor who received a COVID-19 vaccine. CDR3 sequence: CASSRLVSGETQYF. CDR3 sequence (DNA): TGTGCCAGCAGCCGTCTAGTATCCGGCGAGACCCAGTACTTC.